This record covers a single T cell receptor beta chain. The data were obtained in a study of CD8 T cells in ankylosing spondylitis. Between the trimmed V and J ends, which lost 0 bases and 5 bases, there was a span of 16 bases. In germline, CDR1 is LNHNV, CDR2 YYDKDF (reference sequence). The CDR3 extends over 17 amino acids. TCRdb ran MiXCR on the 5' RACE reads and lists one entry per CDR3 protein. Seen here are 220,000 or so distinct CDR3 sequences, approximately 10% observed once, and the top ten hold over 20%. The sequence was collected from a male donor with ankylosing spondylitis or in good health (not recorded which). This chain connects TRBV15 to TRBJ2-2; D remains ambiguous. The sequenced material came from blood, either unsorted or a sorted T cell fraction (not recorded which). CDR3 coding DNA: TGTGCCACCAGCAGAGATCTTAACCGTATCGGTACCGGGGAGCTGTTTTTT. Amino acid sequence: CATSRDLNRIGTGELFF.